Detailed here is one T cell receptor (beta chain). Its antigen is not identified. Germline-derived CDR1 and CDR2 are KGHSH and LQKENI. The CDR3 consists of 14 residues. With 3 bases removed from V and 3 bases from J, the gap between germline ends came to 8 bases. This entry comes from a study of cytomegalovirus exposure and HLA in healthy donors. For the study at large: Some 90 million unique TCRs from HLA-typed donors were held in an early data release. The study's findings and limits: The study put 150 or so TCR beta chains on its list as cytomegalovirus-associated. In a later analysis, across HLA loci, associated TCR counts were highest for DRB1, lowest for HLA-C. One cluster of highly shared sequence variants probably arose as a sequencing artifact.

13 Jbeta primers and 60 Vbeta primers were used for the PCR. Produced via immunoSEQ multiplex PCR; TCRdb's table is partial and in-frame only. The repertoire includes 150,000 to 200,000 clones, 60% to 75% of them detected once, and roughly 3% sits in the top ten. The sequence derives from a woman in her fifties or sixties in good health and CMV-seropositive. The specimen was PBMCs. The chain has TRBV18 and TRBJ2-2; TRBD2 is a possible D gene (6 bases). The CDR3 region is CASSPRRDTGELFF. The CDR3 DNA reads TGTGCCAGCTCACCGAGGAGGGACACCGGGGAGCTGTTTTTT.